This entry lists 4 T cell receptor beta chains sequenced from one sample in a study of post-analysis software for immune sequencing data. Findings and caveats of the study: TRBV5-6, TRBV5-1 and TRBV20-1 were among four or five TRBV segments more frequent in patients than controls.

Presence of unique molecular identifiers characterized the TCR beta cDNA libraries. TCRdb ran MiXCR on the PCR reads and lists one entry per CDR3 protein. The table shows roughly 800,000 distinct CDR3 sequences, with around 53% occurring only once. The antigens for these receptors are not known. Sequencing input: blood. These receptors came from a girl aged 10 to 17 with multiple sclerosis.

The J gene is TRBJ2-7, the V gene TRBV7-3, with 13 bases identical to TRBD2. In germline, CDR1 is SGHTA, CDR2 FQGTGA. The CDR3 is made up of 17 amino acids. V shed 4 bases, J shed 3 bases, and the junction held 9 bases outside the gene matches. In DNA form, the CDR3 reads TGTGCCAGCAGCTCTTGGACTAGCGGGAGAACTAGCTACGAGCAGTACTTC. It is translated as CASSSWTSGRTSYEQYF.

The chain uses TRBV30 and TRBJ2-3; D is uncertain. CDR3 size: 13 residues. Germline V CDR1 and CDR2: GTSNPN, SVGIG (reference sequence). The germline V and J ends were trimmed by 0 bases and 4 bases, with 8 bases remaining between them. CDR3 amino acids: CAWSVQLADTQYF. The CDR3 bases are TGTGCCTGGAGTGTACAGCTTGCAGATACGCAGTATTTT. The entire variable domain, with the rest obtained from reference TRBV30 and TRBJ2-3, is as follows: SQTIHQWPATLVQPVGSPLSLECTVEGTSNPNLYWYRQAAGRGLQLLFYSVGIGQISSEVPQNLSASRPQDRQFILSSKKLLLSDSGFYLCAWSVQLADTQYFGPGTRLTVL.

This chain joins TRBV7-9 and TRBJ2-7, with D possibly TRBD1 on 6 matching bases. With 5 bases removed from V and 3 bases from J, the gap between germline ends came to 17 bases. The CDR3 is 15 amino acids. Germline V gives CDR1 SEHNR, CDR2 FQNEAQ (reference sequence). CDR3 residues: CASSHQGQGFYEQYF. The CDR3 bases are TGTGCCAGCAGCCACCAGGGGCAGGGCTTCTACGAGCAGTACTTC.

The chain joins TRBV2 to TRBJ2-7; D possibly matches TRBD1 or TRBD2 (5 bases each). The CDR3 extends over 16 amino acids. V lost 6 bases to trimming and J lost 3 bases, with 21 bases between them. Germline-derived CDR1 and CDR2 are SNHLY and FYNNEI. This chain's CDR3 is CASRVDSRGPNYEQYF. The CDR3 DNA reads TGTGCCAGCAGAGTGGATTCAAGGGGACCGAACTACGAGCAGTACTTC.